This T cell receptor (beta chain) stems from a study of shared clonotypes between healthy human individuals. Study observations and caveats: Naive CD4 clonotypes overlapped across a few donors at roughly 5%.

Assay execution took place at the deep level. This table comes from immunoSEQ multiplex PCR, and its TCRdb copy is limited to in-frame clones, with some not included. Of 550,000 to 700,000 clones in the sample, around 73% are singletons; the top ten hold 1.5% to 2%. The length of the CDR3 is 15 residues. V lost 6 bases to trimming and J lost 8 bases; unmatched junction nucleotides: 6. CDR1 SGHVS and CDR2 FQNEAQ come from the germline V gene. As for this clone: Its cognate antigen is unknown.

The sequence derives from a woman aged 25 to 39 in good health. V and J are TRBV7-8 and TRBJ2-1; 14 bases are a match to TRBD2. The sample taken for sequencing was memory CD4+ T cells sorted from blood. Subset indicated: CD45RA-negative fraction. The CDR3, as DNA: TGTGCCAGCAGGGAGACTAGCGGGAGGGGCGATGAGCAGTTCTTC. Its translation: CASRETSGRGDEQFF.